This paragraph covers one TCR beta chain sequence. The antigen is unknown. These data originate in a study of T cell repertoires in cytomegalovirus infection. Study-wide background: Both CMV infection and a matching HLA type were indicated by public TCR beta signatures.

Using its own MiXCR run on the reads, TCRdb lists one record per CDR3 protein. The repertoire includes 630,000 or so distinct CDR3 sequences, less than 25% of them detected once, and roughly 8% sits in the top ten. Regarding the study as a whole: Carriers of CMV plus the relevant HLA were identified by cumulative public TCR beta family frequency. The response measured ex vivo was dominated by TCR beta clonotypes (HLA-C-restricted and CMV-specific).

Per germline, CDR1 ENHRY and CDR2 SYGVKD. Trimming took 6 bases from V and 5 from J; bases not matched to a gene: 13. The CDR3 consists of 16 residues. The sequencing input was CD8+ T cells from PBMCs. The receptor's source is a human donor in good health (CMV status not recorded). Some clones in this sample may be carry-over from other donors' samples. J is TRBJ2-1 and V is TRBV10-3, with TRBD1 matching 7 bases. The CDR3 region is CAIRTQGPQRHNEQFF. The CDR3 nucleotides read TGTGCCATCAGAACACAGGGGCCACAACGACACAATGAGCAGTTCTTC.